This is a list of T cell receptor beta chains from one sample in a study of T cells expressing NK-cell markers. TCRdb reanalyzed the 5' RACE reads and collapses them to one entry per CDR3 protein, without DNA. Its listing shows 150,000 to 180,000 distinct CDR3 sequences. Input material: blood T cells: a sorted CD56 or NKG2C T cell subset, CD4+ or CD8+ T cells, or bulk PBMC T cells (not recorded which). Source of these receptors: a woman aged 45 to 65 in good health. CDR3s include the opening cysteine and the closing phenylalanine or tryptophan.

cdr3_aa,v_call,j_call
CASGGAAGELGEQFF,TRBV2,TRBJ2-1
CSVVRSSSGANVLTF,TRBV29-1,TRBJ2-6
CASSLGLAVYF,TRBV27,TRBJ2-3
CASGGPGLDLYEQYF,TRBV2,TRBJ2-7
CASSLEYDRASNYGYTF,TRBV7-4,TRBJ1-2
CASSQSPGTSGVPSYNEQFF,TRBV7-6,TRBJ2-1
CSANAGGPTGELFF,TRBV20-1,TRBJ2-2
CASSEFGGLNTEAFF,TRBV25-1,TRBJ1-1
CASLGLAASMDTQYF,TRBV7-9,TRBJ2-3
CASGTSVRTEAFF,TRBV6-1,TRBJ1-1
CASNQGGKAEAFF,TRBV6-5,TRBJ1-1
CASSPSGGNTGELFF,TRBV5-1,TRBJ2-2
CASSQGGLAGVLSTDTQYF,TRBV3-1,TRBJ2-3
CASSSPRTGDGGYTF,TRBV28,TRBJ1-2
CASSFDRYTGELFF,TRBV13,TRBJ2-2
CATSRDRDPLSGANVLTF,TRBV15,TRBJ2-6
CASLSWEGDNEQFF,TRBV5-1,TRBJ2-1
CASRTGVNTEAFF,TRBV7-8,TRBJ1-1
CASSYSTGAPYEQYF,TRBV11-2,TRBJ2-7
CASSFAGGIFNEQFF,TRBV5-1,TRBJ2-1
CANRSDMNTEAFF,TRBV5-1,TRBJ1-1
CASSPTSGLSYNEQFF,TRBV6-5,TRBJ2-1
CASSPRVAGNYLQAEEQFF,TRBV27,TRBJ2-1
CASSPTSGFSSYNEQFF,TRBV7-6,TRBJ2-1
CASSPTGLQPQHF,TRBV6-5,TRBJ1-5
CSARETGGTETQYF,TRBV20-1,TRBJ2-5
CASSFYPGAAANTGELFF,TRBV27,TRBJ2-2
CATNHLAGVGNEQFF,TRBV5-5,TRBJ2-1
CASGGTSGRNEQFF,TRBV3-1,TRBJ2-1
CASSLRGDFGTGELFF,TRBV7-8,TRBJ2-2
CASSLLGQATEAFF,TRBV7-3,TRBJ1-1
CASSSRPGSDGYTF,TRBV12-3/TRBV12-4,TRBJ1-2
CASSPLQGVYEQYF,TRBV5-1,TRBJ2-7
CASSLPPDVVYQETQYF,TRBV7-8,TRBJ2-5
CASSLSEADLDTQYF,TRBV27,TRBJ2-3
CASSFLAGKYNEQFF,TRBV12-3/TRBV12-4,TRBJ2-1
CASSLVPEGMNTEAFF,TRBV7-6,TRBJ1-1